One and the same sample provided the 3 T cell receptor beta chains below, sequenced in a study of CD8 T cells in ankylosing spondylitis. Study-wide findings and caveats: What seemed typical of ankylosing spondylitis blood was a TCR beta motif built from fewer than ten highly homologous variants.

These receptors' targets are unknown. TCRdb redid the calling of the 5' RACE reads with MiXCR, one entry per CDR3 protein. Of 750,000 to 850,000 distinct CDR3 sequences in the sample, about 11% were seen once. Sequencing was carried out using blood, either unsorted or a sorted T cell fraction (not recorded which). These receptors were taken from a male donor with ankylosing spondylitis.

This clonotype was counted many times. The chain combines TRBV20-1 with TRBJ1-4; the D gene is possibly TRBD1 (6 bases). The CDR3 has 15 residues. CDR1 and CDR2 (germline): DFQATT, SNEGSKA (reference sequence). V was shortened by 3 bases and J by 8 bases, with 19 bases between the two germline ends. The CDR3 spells CSASQRWGAWEKLFF. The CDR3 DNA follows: TGCAGTGCTAGCCAAAGATGGGGGGCTTGGGAAAAACTGTTTTTT.

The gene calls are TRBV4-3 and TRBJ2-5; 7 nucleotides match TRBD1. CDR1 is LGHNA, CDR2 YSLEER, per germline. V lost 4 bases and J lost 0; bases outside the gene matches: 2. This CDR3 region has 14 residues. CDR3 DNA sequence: TGCGCCAGCAGCCGGGACAGCTACCAAGAGACCCAGTACTTC. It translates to CASSRDSYQETQYF.

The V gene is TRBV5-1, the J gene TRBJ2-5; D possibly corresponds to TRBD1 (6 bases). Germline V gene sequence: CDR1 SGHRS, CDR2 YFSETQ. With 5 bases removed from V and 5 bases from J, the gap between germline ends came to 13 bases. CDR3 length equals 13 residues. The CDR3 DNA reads TGCGCCAGCAGTCGATCGGACAGTGAGACCCAGTACTTC. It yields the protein CASSRSDSETQYF. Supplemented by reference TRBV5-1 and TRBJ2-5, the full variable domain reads KAGVTQTPRYLIKTRGQQVTLSCSPISGHRSVSWYQQTPGQGLQFLFEYFSETQRNKGNFPGRFSGRQFSNSRSEMNVSTLELGDSALYLCASSRSDSETQYFGPGTRLLVL.